These 25 T cell receptor beta chains came from one sample sequenced in a study of T cell responses to AZD1222 COVID-19 vaccine. Some clones are missing from TCRdb's copy, which holds only in-frame ones; the method was immunoSEQ multiplex PCR. The repertoire includes about 130,000 clones, about nine tenths of them detected once, and about 1% sits in the top ten. This sample comprised peripheral blood, obtained 28 days after the second AZD1222 dose. All receptors come from an adult who received the AZD1222 COVID-19 vaccine.

The chain combines TRBV15 with TRBJ1-2; 7 bases map to TRBD1. The CDR3 is 19 amino acids. Germline lookup yields CDR1 LNHNV and CDR2 YYDKDF (reference sequence). Trimming at V came to 0 bases and at J to 2 bases, leaving 15 bases not matched to a gene. Written as DNA, the CDR3 is TGTGCCACCAGCAGAGATCAAGGGTTAGTGGGGACAGCAAACTATGGCTACACCTTC. It translates to CATSRDQGLVGTANYGYTF. Combining the CDR3 with reference TRBV15 and TRBJ1-2 gives the whole variable domain DAMVIQNPRYQVTQFGKPVTLSCSQTLNHNVMYWYQQKSSQAPKLLFHYYDKDFNNEADTPDNFQSRRPNTSFCFLDIRSPGLGDTAMYLCATSRDQGLVGTANYGYTFGSGTRLTVV.

This chain connects TRBV4-1 to TRBJ1-5, with TRBD1 matching over 7 bases. The germline V gene encodes CDR1 MGHRA and CDR2 YSYEKL. The junction had 11 bases not matched to a gene; V was cut back by 0 bases and J by 9 bases. The CDR3 has 16 residues. The CDR3 sequence: CASSQDRQGDAWPQHF. The CDR3 nucleotides read TGCGCCAGCAGCCAAGATCGGCAGGGGGACGCTTGGCCCCAGCATTTT.

The CDR3 loop is CASSVREESYGYTF. The CDR3, as DNA: TGTGCCAGCAGCGTCCGGGAAGAGAGCTATGGCTACACCTTC. The chain uses TRBV21-1 and TRBJ1-2. TRBV21-1 is a documented pseudogene. The CDR3 spans 14 residues.

The rearrangement links TRBV19 to TRBJ2-7, with D tentatively TRBD2 (6 bases). Germline V gives CDR1 LNHDA, CDR2 SQIVND (reference sequence). V was pared by 5 bases and J by 2 bases, with 13 bases between. The CDR3 contains 14 residues. DNA for the CDR3: TGTGCCAGTAGTGGGCTGGGACTGGCCTACGAGCAGTACTTC. Amino acid sequence: CASSGLGLAYEQYF.

V gene TRBV6-5 combines with J gene TRBJ1-2; D may be TRBD1 (5 bases). Per germline, CDR1 MNHEY and CDR2 SVGAGI. The CDR3 is made up of 16 amino acids. Trimming removed 2 bases from V and 1 base from J, with 14 bases in between. CDR3 sequence (DNA): TGTGCCAGCAGTTACCTCGGGGGGACCCTTAACTATGGCTACACCTTC. This gives the protein CASSYLGGTLNYGYTF.

The genes are TRBV27 and TRBJ1-6; weak D call: TRBD1 (5 bases). The germline V gene has CDR1 MNHEY and CDR2 SMNVEV (reference sequence). V was shortened by 6 bases and J by 6 bases, with 9 bases between the two germline ends. The CDR3 spans 13 residues. CDR3 coding DNA: TGTGCCAGCAGCCCCAGGGTTAATTCACCCCTCCACTTT. Its protein product is CASSPRVNSPLHF.

The rearrangement uses TRBV28 and TRBJ2-7; 7 bases are shared with TRBD1. The V segment lost 6 bases and the J segment 2 bases; nucleotides outside the gene matches: 10. The CDR3 runs 15 residues. Germline assignment: CDR1 MDHEN and CDR2 SYDVKM. CDR3 nucleotide sequence: TGTGCCAGCAGGAAATACAGGGGTGAGGCCTACGAGCAGTACTTC. This gives the protein CASRKYRGEAYEQYF. Combining the CDR3 with reference TRBV28 and TRBJ2-7 gives the whole variable domain DVKVTQSSRYLVKRTGEKVFLECVQDMDHENMFWYRQDPGLGLRLIYFSYDVKMKEKGDIPEGYSVSREKKERFSLILESASTNQTSMYLCASRKYRGEAYEQYFGPGTRLTVT.

The gene calls are TRBV28 and TRBJ2-7, with 11 bases identical to TRBD2. Trimming removed 6 bases from V and 2 bases from J; junction bases left unmatched: 6. Germline loops: CDR1 MDHEN, CDR2 SYDVKM. CDR3 length: 15 residues. The CDR3 reads CASRKRLAGTYEQYF. The CDR3 DNA reads as TGTGCCAGCAGGAAACGACTAGCGGGAACCTACGAGCAGTACTTC.

The rearrangement uses TRBV6-6 and TRBJ2-1; 7 positions agree with TRBD2. Germline V gene data show CDR1 as MNHNY and CDR2 as SVGAGI (reference sequence). This CDR3 spans 13 amino acids. V lost 6 bases, J lost 9 bases, and 8 bases stayed unmatched. CDR3 nucleotide sequence: TGTGCCAGCAGGGACTCCTCGGGAGGTGAGCAGTTCTTC. Protein product: CASRDSSGGEQFF.

This sequence joins TRBV24-1 and TRBJ1-2; TRBD1 aligns across 7 bases. Germline CDR1 KGHDR, CDR2 SFDVKD. This CDR3 contains 16 residues. Unmatched junction bases numbered 10, after V lost 3 bases and J lost 4 bases. CDR3 protein: CATSDPSADRAYGYTF. CDR3 nucleotides: TGTGCCACCAGTGATCCTAGCGCAGACAGGGCCTATGGCTACACCTTC.

The rearrangement joins TRBV18 to TRBJ1-5; D not certain. Between the trimmed V and J ends, which lost 1 base and 0 bases, there was a span of 10 bases. The germline V gene has CDR1 KGHSH and CDR2 LQKENI. The CDR3 loop spans 16 amino acids. CDR3 sequence: CASSPQGIDSNQPQHF. The CDR3 nucleotides read TGTGCCAGCTCACCACAGGGAATTGATAGCAATCAGCCCCAGCATTTT. The entire variable domain, with the rest obtained from reference TRBV18 and TRBJ1-5, is as follows: NAGVMQNPRHLVRRRGQEARLRCSPMKGHSHVYWYRQLPEEGLKFMVYLQKENIIDESGMPKERFSAEFPKEGPSILRIQQVVRGDSAAYFCASSPQGIDSNQPQHFGDGTRLSIL.

The chain employs TRBV7-9 and TRBJ1-2; D is ambiguous. The V end was cut by 1 base, the J end by 4 bases, with 10 bases between. The CDR3 runs 14 residues. CDR1 and CDR2 (germline): SEHNR, FQNEAQ (reference sequence). CDR3 sequence reads: CASSLVATAYGYTF. The CDR3, as DNA: TGTGCCAGCAGCTTAGTTGCCACTGCCTATGGCTACACCTTC.

V is TRBV6-5 and J is TRBJ1-1, with TRBD1 identical over 8 bases. With 8 bases clipped from V and 4 bases from J, the junction kept 0 bases outside the gene matches. The CDR3 is 11 amino acids. Germline V gives CDR1 MNHEY, CDR2 SVGAGI. The CDR3 protein is CASDRGTEAFF. In DNA, the CDR3 is TGTGCCAGCGACAGGGGCACTGAAGCTTTCTTT.

The chain has TRBV2 and TRBJ2-1; 11 positions match TRBD2. The V and J ends lost 8 bases and 4 bases, in that order; junction bases with no gene match: 7. This CDR3 has 15 amino acids. Germline V lookup: CDR1 SNHLY, CDR2 FYNNEI. The CDR3 DNA sequence: TGTGCCAGCGGATCAAGACTAGCGGGGTACAATGAGCAGTTCTTC. It is translated as CASGSRLAGYNEQFF.

This clone was recorded a few times. The rearrangement uses TRBV7-9 and TRBJ1-1; the D gene is possibly TRBD1 (5 bases). Germline V gene sequence: CDR1 SEHNR, CDR2 FQNEAQ (reference sequence). V was pared by 5 bases and J by 7 bases, with 23 bases between. The CDR3 runs 16 residues. The CDR3: CASSTPLGGRINEAFF. The CDR3 DNA sequence: TGTGCCAGCAGCACGCCCTTGGGGGGACGGATAAATGAAGCTTTCTTT.

CDR3 DNA: TGTGCCTGGAGCCCAACGGGTCTCTCGGGTTGGTCACCCCTCCACTTT. Translating it yields CAWSPTGLSGWSPLHF. The chain combines TRBV30 with TRBJ1-6; no clear D. This CDR3 region has 16 residues. V gave up 3 bases and J gave up 10 bases, with 22 bases separating them. Per germline, CDR1 GTSNPN and CDR2 SVGIG (reference sequence).

The chain is built from TRBV6-5 and TRBJ2-1; D ambiguous. The germline V gene has CDR1 MNHEY and CDR2 SVGAGI. V shed 4 bases and J shed 7 bases, with 8 bases lying between them. The CDR3 is 12 residues long. The CDR3 reads CASSFSKNEQFF. CDR3 bases: TGTGCCAGCAGTTTTAGTAAGAATGAGCAGTTCTTC.

The chain is built from TRBV6-1 and TRBJ1-1; D call uncertain. CDR3 size: 13 residues. Between the trimmed V and J ends, which lost 2 bases and 8 bases, there was a span of 12 bases. Germline V lookup: CDR1 MNHNS, CDR2 SASEGT. This CDR3 is CASSERPQVEAFF. The CDR3, as DNA: TGTGCCAGCAGTGAAAGGCCCCAGGTAGAAGCTTTCTTT.

The V gene is TRBV19, the J gene TRBJ1-2; 7 bases are shared with TRBD1. Germline assignment: CDR1 LNHDA and CDR2 SQIVND (reference sequence). V lost 5 bases, J lost 2 bases, and 8 bases stayed unmatched. CDR3 length equals 15 residues. CDR3 coding DNA: TGTGCCAGTAGTCGGAAGAACAGGGGCAACTATGGCTACACCTTC. Its protein product is CASSRKNRGNYGYTF.

This clone was recorded a few times. V is TRBV5-1 and J is TRBJ1-1; a weak D match, TRBD1 (6 bases). Germline loops: CDR1 SGHRS, CDR2 YFSETQ. The CDR3 contains 14 residues. Trimming pared 1 base from V and 3 bases from J, leaving 10 bases between. CDR3 DNA sequence: TGCGCCAGCAGCTTGAGCAGGGGCGACACTGAAGCTTTCTTT. It specifies CASSLSRGDTEAFF.

The rearrangement joins TRBV3-1 (or the pseudogene TRBV3-2) to TRBJ2-7; D is undetermined. Deletions cut 2 bases from V and 7 bases from J, with 21 bases between. CDR1 is LGHDT and CDR2 is YNNKEL in the germline V gene (reference sequence). CDR3 length equals 16 residues. The chain's CDR3 is CASSQYIDLGSGEQYF. In DNA, the CDR3 is TGTGCCAGCAGCCAATATATCGATCTAGGATCGGGTGAGCAGTACTTC.

This clone showed up just a few times. The rearrangement joins TRBV5-4 to TRBJ1-6; a possible D gene is TRBD1 (5 bases). This CDR3 contains 14 residues. In germline, CDR1 is SGHNT, CDR2 YYREEE (reference sequence). The V end was cut by 2 bases, the J end by 5 bases, with 8 bases between. In nucleotides, the CDR3 is TGTGCCAGCAGCTTAGACAGAGATAATTCACCCCTCCACTTT. It encodes CASSLDRDNSPLHF.

CDR3 DNA: TGTGCCAGCTCCCCGACGGACTCTCCCTACAATGAGCAGTTCTTC. Translation gives CASSPTDSPYNEQFF. This chain connects TRBV6-5 to TRBJ2-1, with a tentative D call TRBD2 (5 bases). CDR1 and CDR2 (germline): MNHEY, SVGAGI. The CDR3 contains 15 residues. The ends were cut back, 8 bases at V and 2 bases at J, with 16 bases in the middle.

The rearrangement uses TRBV6-1 and TRBJ1-1, with TRBD1 matching over 9 bases. The V segment lost 2 bases and the J segment 1 base; nucleotides outside the gene matches: 5. Germline V gene data show CDR1 as MNHNS and CDR2 as SASEGT. This CDR3 spans 16 amino acids. The CDR3 DNA is TGTGCCAGCAGTGAAAGGGAGACAGGGGGGAACACTGAAGCTTTCTTT. Its protein product is CASSERETGGNTEAFF.

The rearrangement uses TRBV10-3 and TRBJ2-1, with a tentative D call TRBD2 (6 bases). The CDR3 runs to 16 residues. With 0 bases removed from V and 8 bases from J, the gap between germline ends came to 17 bases. CDR1 ENHRY and CDR2 SYGVKD come from the germline V gene. In nucleotides, the CDR3 is TGTGCCATCAGTGAGTCGGCGGGGACCCGTCCGGATGAGCAGTTCTTC. It specifies CAISESAGTRPDEQFF.